This T cell receptor (beta chain) came from a study of T cell responses to AZD1222 COVID-19 vaccine. Study-wide background: Pooled together were second doses at about 4 or about 12 weeks. Whole-study findings and limits: Close to half of spike-specific TCRs reportedly recognize unmutated variant regions. Clonal diversity was possibly underestimated, and white British individuals and females predominated among donors. Baseline testing showed seropositivity in only a handful of AZD1222 recipients.

A remark on this clone: Its cognate antigen is unknown.

The V gene's germline CDR1 is KGHDR and CDR2 SFDVKD. V lost 5 bases to trimming and J lost 1 base, with 10 bases between them. The CDR3 contains 15 residues. Method: immunoSEQ multiplex PCR; TCRdb's copy keeps in-frame clones and lacks some. The data show 65,000 to 85,000 clones, around 84% seen once. The V gene is TRBV24-1, the J gene TRBJ2-2, with no clear D. Sequenced material: peripheral blood, taken on day 0 of AZD1222 vaccination. The origin of this receptor is an adult in good health. The CDR3 loop is CATSGLWGNTGELFF. The DNA of the CDR3 is TGTGCCACCAGTGGATTGTGGGGGAACACCGGGGAGCTGTTTTTT.